The clone carrying this T cell receptor beta chain was picked up one time. What it binds is unknown. The data are from a study of cytomegalovirus exposure and HLA in healthy donors. Overall study results and limits: The tendency of first-cohort TCR clusters to co-occur in the 90 to 150 validation repertoires was the finding of a later analysis. Some public TCRs appeared in many individuals, while most sequences were rare.

Assay used: immunoSEQ multiplex PCR; TCRdb lists only in-frame clones, some missing. The sample holds 140,000 to 150,000 clones, 80% to 90% seen once. CDR3 length equals 12 residues. Germline V gene data show CDR1 as LNHDA and CDR2 as SQIVND (reference sequence). V was pared by 7 bases and J by 4 bases, with 8 bases between. The clonotype was recovered from a man aged 18 to 29 in good health and CMV-seropositive. This rearrangement joins TRBV19 to TRBJ1-5; no clear D. Sequencing was done on a sample of PBMCs. The chain's CDR3 is CASKEANQPQHF. The CDR3 coding sequence is TGTGCCAGTAAGGAGGCGAATCAGCCCCAGCATTTT.